The clone carrying this T cell receptor beta chain has at least ten counts. Its target is not known. Every sequencing run returned over 200 million TCR-beta sequences, which were derived from 15-18 subjects. TCRdb recomputed calls from the 5' RACE reads with MiXCR, one row per CDR3 protein. Of about 78,000 distinct CDR3 sequences in the sample, less than 5.5% are singletons; the top ten hold less than 2.5%. These data belong to a study of neurological immune-mediated disorders. Study results and limitations: Whereas HTLV-1-associated myelopathy showed the most TCR clonal expansion, multiple sclerosis showed the least, with levels below those of healthy controls.

Germline CDR1 and CDR2: MNHEY and SMNVEV (reference sequence). The V end was cut by 10 bases, the J end by 3 bases, with 15 bases between. This CDR3 contains 13 residues. The V gene is TRBV27, the J gene TRBJ1-2, with no clear D. This receptor was obtained from a woman younger than 45 with multiple sclerosis. The sample was PBMCs. Here the CDR3 reads CATAVGVDYGYTF. CDR3 DNA: TGTGCCACCGCGGTTGGGGTCGACTATGGCTACACCTTC.